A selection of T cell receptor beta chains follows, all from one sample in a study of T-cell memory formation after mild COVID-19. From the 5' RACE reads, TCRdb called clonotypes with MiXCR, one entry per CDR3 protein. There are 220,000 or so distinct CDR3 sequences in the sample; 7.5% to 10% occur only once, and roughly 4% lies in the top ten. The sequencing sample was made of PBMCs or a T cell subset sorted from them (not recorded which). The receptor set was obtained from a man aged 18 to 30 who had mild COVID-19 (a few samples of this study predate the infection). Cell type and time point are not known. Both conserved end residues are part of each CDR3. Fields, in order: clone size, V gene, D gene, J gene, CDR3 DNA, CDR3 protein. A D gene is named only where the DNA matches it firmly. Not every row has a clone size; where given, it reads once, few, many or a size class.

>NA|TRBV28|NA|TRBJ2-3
TGTGCCAGCACGCACCCTCAGGGTGGGGGAGATACGCAGTATTTT
CASTHPQGGGDTQYF
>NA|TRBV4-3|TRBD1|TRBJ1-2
TGCGCCAGCAGCCAATTTAGAGGGGGCGCGAGCTATGGCTACACCTTC
CASSQFRGGASYGYTF
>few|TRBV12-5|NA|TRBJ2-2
TGTGCTAGTGGTTTGGGTAGGACCGGGGAGCTGTTTTTT
CASGLGRTGELFF
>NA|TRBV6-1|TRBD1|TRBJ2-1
TGTGCCAGCAGTGTATTCAGGGGGCCCTACAATGAGCAGTTCTTC
CASSVFRGPYNEQFF
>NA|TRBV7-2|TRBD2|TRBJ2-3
TGTGCCAGCAGCAACGGGGGGGCGTCGGGAGATACGCAGTATTTT
CASSNGGASGDTQYF
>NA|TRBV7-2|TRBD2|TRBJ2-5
TGTGCCAGCAGCTTCCCAGCGGGGGGTTCGGAGACCCAGTACTTC
CASSFPAGGSETQYF
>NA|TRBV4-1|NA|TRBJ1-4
TGCGCCAGCAGCCCGACCGGGCGGGCTAATGAAAAACTGTTTTTT
CASSPTGRANEKLFF
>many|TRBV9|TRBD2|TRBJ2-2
TGTGCCAGCAGCCTGCGGGGGATTAACACCGGGGAGCTGTTTTTT
CASSLRGINTGELFF
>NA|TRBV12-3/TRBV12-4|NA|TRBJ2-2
NA
CASSGPLVLGTPFSGELFFF
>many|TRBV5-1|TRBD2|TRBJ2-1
TGCGCCAGCAGCTCTGGTGGTCTAGCGGGGGGGCTGGGTCCTGAGCAGTTCTTC
CASSSGGLAGGLGPEQFF
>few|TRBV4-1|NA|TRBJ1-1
TGCGACAGCAGTTGGGGTCGGGCAAGGAACACTGAAGCTTTCTTT
CDSSWGRARNTEAFF
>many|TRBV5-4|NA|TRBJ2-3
TGTGCCAGCAGCTTGGACGGGGGTTTCACAGATACGCAGTATTTT
CASSLDGGFTDTQYF
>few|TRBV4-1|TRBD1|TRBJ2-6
TGCGCCAGCAGCCAAATCTTTGACAGGGAAGCCAACGTCCTGACTTTC
CASSQIFDREANVLTF
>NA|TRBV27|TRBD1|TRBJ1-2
TGTGCCAGCAGTTTCACGCCGACAGGGAACTATGGCTACACCTTC
CASSFTPTGNYGYTF
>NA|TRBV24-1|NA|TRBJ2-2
TGTGCCACCAGTGATTTGGGAAGGGGCCCGAACACCGGGGAGCTGTTTTTT
CATSDLGRGPNTGELFF
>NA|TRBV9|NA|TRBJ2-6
TGTGCCAGCAGCCCCCGGAGTCCCTCTGGGGCCAACGTCCTGACTTTC
CASSPRSPSGANVLTF
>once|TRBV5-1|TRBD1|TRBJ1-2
TGCGCCAGCAGCTTGGCCGGACAGGGGATCTATGGATACACCTTC
CASSLAGQGIYGYTF
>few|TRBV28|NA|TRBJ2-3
TGTGCCAGCACCCCGATGGACTCCTCCACAGATACGCAGTATTTT
CASTPMDSSTDTQYF
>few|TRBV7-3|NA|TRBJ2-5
TGTGCCAGCAGCTTAGGGTCCGTAGGGGAGACCCAGTACTTC
CASSLGSVGETQYF
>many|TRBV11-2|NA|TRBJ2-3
TGTGCCAGCAGCTCGAGGGCCACAGATACGCAGTATTTT
CASSSRATDTQYF
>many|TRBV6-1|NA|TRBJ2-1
TGTGCCAGTCGCCCTAGCTCCTACAATGAGCAGTTCTTC
CASRPSSYNEQFF
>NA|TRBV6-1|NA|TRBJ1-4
TGTGCCAGCACTCGGGACATCGCGGGAAAACTGTTTTTT
CASTRDIAGKLFF
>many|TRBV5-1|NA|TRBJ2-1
TGCGCCAGCAGCTTGGGGCCCGGTGGGAATGAGCAGTTCTTC
CASSLGPGGNEQFF
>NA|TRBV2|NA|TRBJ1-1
TGTGCCAACAGGCTGGGGGACCGACAGCCAGAAGCTTTCTTT
CANRLGDRQPEAFF
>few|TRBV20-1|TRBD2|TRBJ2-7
TGCAGTGCTAGAGTCGGTAGCGGGGGGGCCTCCACGTCTCACGAGCAGTACTTC
CSARVGSGGASTSHEQYF
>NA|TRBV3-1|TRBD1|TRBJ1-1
TGTGCCAGCAGCCAAGTAGGGGGCCAGGCTGAAGCTTTCTTT
CASSQVGGQAEAFF
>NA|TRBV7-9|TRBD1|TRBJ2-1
TGTGCCAGCAGCTTGTCGAGGGGGCCGTCGAATGAGCAGTTCTTC
CASSLSRGPSNEQFF
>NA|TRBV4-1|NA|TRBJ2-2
TGCGCCAGCAGTATCGATTCCTACACCGGGGAGCTGTTTTTT
CASSIDSYTGELFF
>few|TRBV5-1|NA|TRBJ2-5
TGCGCCAGCAGCGGCGGACAACCCTCCGGGGAGACCCAGTACTTC
CASSGGQPSGETQYF